The 2 T cell receptor beta chains reported below all come from one sample, sequenced in a study of control samples from healthy donors and cancer patients (dated by TCRdb to 2018 to 2020). Library generation was performed with the immunoSEQ multiplex PCR assay. Drawn from immuneACCESS, this table holds only the in-frame rearrangements with V and J called that TCRdb kept. Clones are partly lost; checked studies trace under half to an unresolved V gene and leave the rest unexplained. A total of some 120,000 clones appear in this sample, more than 75% of them only once. Of the sample, roughly 3% is held by the ten largest clones. Source material: blood. These receptors all stem from a man in his fifties or sixties in good health.

The chain links TRBV9 to TRBJ1-6; D unresolved. CDR3 length: 15 residues. The germline V gene encodes CDR1 SGDLS and CDR2 YYNGEE. The V and J ends lost 0 bases and 5 bases respectively, with 9 bases between them. The CDR3: CASSVDTPDNSPLHF. DNA for the CDR3: TGTGCCAGCAGCGTAGATACGCCTGATAATTCACCCCTCCACTTT.

V is TRBV6-6 and J is TRBJ2-3, with D tentatively TRBD2 (6 bases). The CDR3 contains 15 residues. The germline gives CDR1 MNHNY, CDR2 SVGAGI (reference sequence). V lost 2 bases and J 0 bases, leaving 9 bases between the germline ends. In DNA, the CDR3 is TGTGCCAGCAGTTACACGGGGGAAAGCACAGATACGCAGTATTTT. Translation: CASSYTGESTDTQYF.